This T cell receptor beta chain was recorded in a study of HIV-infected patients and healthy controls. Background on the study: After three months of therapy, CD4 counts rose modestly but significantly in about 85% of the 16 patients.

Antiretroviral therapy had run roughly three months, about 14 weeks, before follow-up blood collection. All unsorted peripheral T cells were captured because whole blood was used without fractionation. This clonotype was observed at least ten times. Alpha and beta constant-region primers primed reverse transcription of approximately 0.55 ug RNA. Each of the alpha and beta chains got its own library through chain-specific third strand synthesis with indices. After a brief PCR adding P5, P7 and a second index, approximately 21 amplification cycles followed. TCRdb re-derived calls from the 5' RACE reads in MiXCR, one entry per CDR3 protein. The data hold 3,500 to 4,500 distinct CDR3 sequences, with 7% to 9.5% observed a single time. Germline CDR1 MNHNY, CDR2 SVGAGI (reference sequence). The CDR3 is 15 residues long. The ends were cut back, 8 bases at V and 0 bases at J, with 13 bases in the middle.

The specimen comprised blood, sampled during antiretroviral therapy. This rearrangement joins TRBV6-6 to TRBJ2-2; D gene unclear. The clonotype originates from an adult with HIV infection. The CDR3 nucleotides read TGTGCCAGCCGGGCCGACGGAACGAACACCGGGGAGCTGTTTTTT. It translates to CASRADGTNTGELFF.